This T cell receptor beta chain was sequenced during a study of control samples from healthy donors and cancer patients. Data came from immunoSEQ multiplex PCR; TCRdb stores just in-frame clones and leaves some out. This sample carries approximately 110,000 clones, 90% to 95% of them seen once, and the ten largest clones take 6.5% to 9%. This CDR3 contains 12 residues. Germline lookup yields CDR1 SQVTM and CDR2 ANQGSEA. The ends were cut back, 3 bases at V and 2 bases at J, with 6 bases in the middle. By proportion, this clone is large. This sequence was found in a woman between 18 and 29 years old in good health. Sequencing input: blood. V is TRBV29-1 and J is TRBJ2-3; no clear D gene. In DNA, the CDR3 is TGCAGCGTTGAGGCAGCCACAGATACGCAGTATTTT. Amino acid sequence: CSVEAATDTQYF.